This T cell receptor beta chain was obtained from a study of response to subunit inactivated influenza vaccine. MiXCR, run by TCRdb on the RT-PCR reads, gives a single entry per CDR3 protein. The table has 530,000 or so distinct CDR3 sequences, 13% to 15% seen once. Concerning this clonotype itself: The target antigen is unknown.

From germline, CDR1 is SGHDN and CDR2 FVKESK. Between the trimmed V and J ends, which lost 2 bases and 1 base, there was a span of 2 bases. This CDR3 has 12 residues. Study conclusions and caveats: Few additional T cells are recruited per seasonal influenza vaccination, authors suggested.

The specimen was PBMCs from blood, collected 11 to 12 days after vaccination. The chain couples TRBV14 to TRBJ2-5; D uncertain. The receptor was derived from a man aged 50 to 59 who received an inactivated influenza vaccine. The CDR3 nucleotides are TGTGCCAGCAGCCAAAGCCAAGAGACCCAGTACTTC. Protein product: CASSQSQETQYF.